This TCR beta chain was sequenced for a study of OX40 agonist ivuxolimab in advanced cancers. Turning to the overall study: Ivuxolimab was a fully human IgG2 agonistic monoclonal antibody targeting the costimulatory receptor OX40 (CD134). Intravenous ivuxolimab was administered to patients every 2 weeks at six dose levels: 0.01, 0.1, 0.3, 1.5, 3 and 10 mg/kg. Of the roughly 51 patients in dose escalation, 19 had hepatocellular carcinoma, about 15 had melanoma, 9 had renal cell carcinoma and 9 had head and neck cancer. In the dose-escalation cohort, 65% to 90% of patients were male, and the mean age was approximately 60 years, with a range of about 23 to 80. Patients were allowed to have had prior anti-PD-1, anti-PD-L1 or anti-CTLA-4 therapy, and around 40% of the dose-escalation patients had previously received checkpoint inhibitors. Three dose-escalation patients achieved partial responses, one with hepatocellular carcinoma and two with cutaneous melanoma. Peripheral TCRbeta sequencing aimed to test whether ivuxolimab altered TCR sequence diversity and caused clonal T-cell expansion. The monotherapy dose-escalation portion (N of about 50 patients) of the phase I ivuxolimab trial is reported in the paper. Study-wide conclusions, independent of this receptor: Which antigens the clonally expanded peripheral T cells were specific for was not determined. After ivuxolimab, expanded clones were on average more numerous among CD8+ T cells than among CD4+ T cells. In partial responders in the 0.1-3.0 mg/kg groups, normalized peripheral clonal expansion was found to be among the lowest, especially among CD8+ T cells. At doses of 0.1 to 3.0 mg/kg, clonal expansion of both CD4+ and CD8+ T cells in blood was seen between baseline and week 6. Low levels of normalized T-cell clonal expansion were also seen in some nonresponding patients.

The CDR3, from cysteine to phenylalanine, totals 16 residues. Of all the DNA, just the CDR3 is kept, 48 bases in frame from base 1. The junction shows trimming of 5 bases on V and 4 bases on J, plus 17 bases between the germline ends. According to the germline V gene, CDR1 reads SGHAT and CDR2 reads FQNNGV. Genomic DNA was isolated from the sorted cells so that the TCRbeta CDR3 region could be sequenced. The immunoSEQ Assay was used to sequence the TCRbeta CDR3 regions. As stored in TCRdb, this immuneACCESS dataset retains in-frame rearrangements with V and J assigned. A fraction of the clones does not appear; measured against another copy, unresolved V genes explain less than half of the discrepancy, and the remainder lacks a known reason. The sample profile shows around 95,000 clones; 85% to 90% of them were found once. The ten largest clones represent around 0.16% of the sample. A note on this clone: Its specific antigen is unknown. Nothing much larger sits one base from this clone, and base qualities are not available.

Patients with autoimmune disease history or receiving systemic immunosuppression were excluded from the trial. In every dose cohort, peripheral blood was drawn for TCR sequencing at baseline, cycle 4 day 1, and cycle 7 day 1. Samples came from an open-label, multicenter, first-in-human phase I dose-escalation trial of ivuxolimab. Adults with locally advanced or metastatic melanoma, renal cell carcinoma, hepatocellular carcinoma or head and neck squamous cell carcinoma were enrolled in the trial. Before TCR sequencing, CD4+ and CD8+ T cells were separately sorted from peripheral blood. The receptor's source is an adult with an advanced solid tumor such as melanoma, head and neck, liver or kidney cancer. The sample here was CD4+ or CD8+ T cells sorted from blood, taken in a trial of the OX40 agonist ivuxolimab. The chain employs TRBV11-2 and TRBJ1-4; the D region possibly corresponds to TRBD1 (5 bases align). The nucleotide sequence reads as follows: TGTGCCAGCAGCCCCCGTGACGGGACCCTTAATGAAAAACTGTTTTTT. Its product reads: CASSPRDGTLNEKLFF.